Listed below are T cell receptor beta chains from one sample, sequenced in a study of T cell repertoires in cytomegalovirus infection. Each CDR3 protein is one row after TCRdb ran MiXCR on the reads. The sample contains 800,000 to 950,000 distinct CDR3 sequences, over 25% of which appear only once. Antigens of these TCRs are unknown. This specimen consisted of cultured CD8+ T cells from PBMCs, obtained from culture after CMV antigen stimulation. These receptors were taken from a human donor in good health (CMV status not recorded). Some clones in this sample may be carry-over from other donors' samples. The CDR3 runs from the conserved cysteine through the conserved F or W.

V,CDR3
TRBV7-9,CASSLAGGGDDGYTF
TRBV19,CASSVLGQGFVTEAFF
TRBV6-5,CASTPMGGGYEQYF
TRBV29-1,CSLRTGNTGELFF
TRBV12-3/TRBV12-4,CASSSDRGQDQPQHF
TRBV4-1,CASSRGTGSNQPQHF
TRBV6-5,CASSYSMAGLNSGELFF
TRBV28,CASSFEGIGYNEQFF
TRBV24-1,CATSGSEPYGYTF
TRBV7-8,CASSHGQGGYGYTF
TRBV6-1,CANSLWNTEAFF
TRBV7-2,CASSSGVYSQETQYF
TRBV10-3,CAISDGSTYEQYF
TRBV2,CASRLPSGTSGGDYNEQFF
TRBV7-3,CASSLPRGMKTQYF
TRBV27,CASRLGGVNTEAFF
TRBV13,CASSPRALSTEAFF
TRBV6-5,CASSYSPGGDYNEQFF
TRBV19,CASSIGSHNTEAFF
TRBV12-3/TRBV12-4,CASSLLAGEGYNEQFF
TRBV6-5,CASSFHRGQSMNTEAFF
TRBV10-3,CAITPGQSYEQYF
TRBV7-9,CASSLAGGPPYNEQFF
TRBV7-6,CASSLKGTVEKLFF
TRBV27,CASSKPGQGQYF
TRBV28,CASSQPGPARAGGYTF
TRBV12-5,CASGLSLNQPQHF
TRBV27,CASSTNTGLPEAFF
TRBV28,CASIPVKGGGQPQHF
TRBV7-9,CASNSRGGETQYF
TRBV7-6,CVSSPGFMNTEAFF
TRBV7-8,CASSLAYFSYEQYF
TRBV29-1,CSVEDSVFYGYTF
TRBV3-1,CASSQDHRIEDTEQFF
TRBV9,CASTRGGGGGNQPQHF
TRBV20-1,CSAPKRTGDMNEQYF
TRBV28,CASSWGQVPLRANVLTF
TRBV12-3/TRBV12-4,CASRGRGARYNEQFF
TRBV10-3,CAISESSGGAPYEQYF
TRBV4-2,CASSQRGNTEPGETQYF
TRBV4-1,CASSQDSDRGNQPQHF
TRBV4-1,CASSLHNSPLHF
TRBV5-1,CASAGAPDLIGNTIYF
TRBV28,CASSLGQSIGPGANVLTF
TRBV29-1,CSVEDGGQPTYEQYF
TRBV24-1,CATSDRLAGTGYNEQFF
TRBV7-9,CASSPVSGGNEQFF
TRBV12-5,CASALGRGLSLLQPQHF
TRBV9,CASSVDHNEQFF
TRBV6-1,CASSFWTSGSYTQYF
TRBV7-2,CASSPTLAGISYNEQFF
TRBV27,CASSRIDRIANYGYTF
TRBV6-6,CASSYSPANEQFF
TRBV5-4,CASSSGTEAYTGELFF
TRBV27,CASSSPLLTEAFF
TRBV12-3/TRBV12-4,CASSLDVPGRVQPQHF
TRBV2,CASSDPGTEGEKLFF
TRBV3-1,CASSPSGPGTDTQYF
TRBV19,CASSIDGSQPQHF